What follows are 30 T cell receptor beta chains derived from one specimen sequenced in a study of Graves' ophthalmopathy and Graves' hyperthyroidism. Amplification of TCR beta CDR3 regions used RNA transcripts. First-round RT-PCR employed HTBI primers, with a second-round multiplex PCR after it. In TCRdb, the multiplex PCR reads were re-called with MiXCR into one record per CDR3 protein. The sample yields roughly 610,000 distinct CDR3 sequences, about 24% seen once. The sequencing sample was made of peripheral blood. Receptor source: a woman aged 18 to 35 with stable Graves' hyperthyroidism. Some clones in this sample may be carry-over from other donors' samples.

This clonotype was detected many times. The J gene is TRBJ1-5, the V gene TRBV27, with 7 positions matching TRBD1. V shed 0 bases and J 7 bases; nucleotides not matched to a gene: 3. The germline V gene has CDR1 MNHEY and CDR2 SMNVEV (reference sequence). This CDR3 region has 14 residues. CDR3 sequence: CASSLSGGDQPQHF. Written as DNA, the CDR3 is TGTGCCAGCAGTTTATCAGGGGGCGACCAGCCCCAGCATTTT.

This clonotype has ten or more counts. This chain connects TRBV12-3 or TRBV12-4 to TRBJ1-2, with a possible D match to TRBD1 (5 bases). The CDR3 runs to 13 residues. Trimming removed 2 bases at V and 7 bases at J, with 11 bases between. The CDR3 nucleotides read TGTGCCAGCAGTTTACCAGGGCTTTTTGGCTACACCTTC. This sequence encodes CASSLPGLFGYTF.

This clonotype was counted many times. V and J are TRBV6-2 or TRBV6-3 and TRBJ2-2, with 14 bases identical to TRBD2. The germline V gene has CDR1 MNHEY and CDR2 SVGEGT. The CDR3 extends over 19 amino acids. V was pared by 5 bases and J by 6 bases, with 14 bases of the junction left unmatched. The CDR3 bases are TGTGCCAGCAGTATACGACTAGCGGGAGGGCCCGGGTCTCCCGGGGAGCTGTTTTTT. This encodes CASSIRLAGGPGSPGELFF.

This clonotype was picked up many times. V gene TRBV7-8 combines with J gene TRBJ1-5, with 10 bases fitting TRBD1. From germline, CDR1 is SGHVS and CDR2 FQNEAQ. V lost 6 bases, J lost 0 bases, and 8 bases stayed unmatched. The CDR3 is 17 residues long. The CDR3 DNA reads TGTGCCAGCAGAAGGGGGACAGGGGCATATAGCAATCAGCCCCAGCATTTT. Encoded protein: CASRRGTGAYSNQPQHF.

This clonotype was picked up many times. DNA for the CDR3: TGTGCCAGCAGTGAAAAGGGTACCGCCGAGCAGTACTTC. Residues: CASSEKGTAEQYF. The chain recombines TRBV25-1 with TRBJ2-7; no firm D call. V lost 2 bases and J lost 6, with 11 bases in between. CDR3 length equals 13 residues. Germline assignment: CDR1 MGHDK and CDR2 SYGVNS.

The V gene is TRBV6-4, the J gene TRBJ1-3; D perhaps matches TRBD1 (6 bases). V gave up 6 bases and J gave up 2 bases, with 8 bases separating them. Germline V lookup: CDR1 MRHNA, CDR2 SNTAGT. There are 13 residues in the CDR3. The CDR3 loop is CASRGTPGNTIYF. In DNA form, the CDR3 reads TGTGCCAGCAGGGGGACACCTGGAAACACCATATATTTT.

The V gene is TRBV19, the J gene TRBJ2-7; 7 nucleotides match TRBD2. Germline V gene sequence: CDR1 LNHDA, CDR2 SQIVND (reference sequence). The CDR3 has 14 residues. Losses at the gene ends were 8 bases for V and 3 bases for J; bases not matched to a gene: 10. CDR3 bases: TGTGCCAGTTCTCTGGGGGGGTCTGTCTACGAGCAGTACTTC. Translation gives CASSLGGSVYEQYF.

This clonotype appeared many times. The rearrangement uses TRBV6-1 and TRBJ2-7; no clear D gene. V was trimmed by 5 bases and J by 3 bases, leaving 5 bases between them. The CDR3 is 11 amino acids. Germline assignment: CDR1 MNHNS and CDR2 SASEGT. CDR3 in amino acids: CASSQYYEQYF. In DNA, the CDR3 is TGTGCCAGCAGTCAATACTACGAGCAGTACTTC.

This chain links TRBV12-3 or TRBV12-4 with TRBJ2-2, with TRBD2 matching over 14 bases. The V and J ends lost 6 bases and 6 bases, in that order; junction bases with no gene match: 0. The CDR3 extends over 14 amino acids. The CDR3 nucleotides read TGTGCCAGCAGGACTAGCGGGGGGGCCGGGGAGCTGTTTTTT. It is translated as CASRTSGGAGELFF.

This chain joins TRBV6-1 and TRBJ2-2; D gene unclear. From germline, CDR1 is MNHNS and CDR2 SASEGT. V lost 1 base, J lost 2 bases, and 8 bases lay in between. The CDR3 contains 15 residues. This CDR3 reads CASSEGLGNTGELFF. The CDR3 DNA follows: TGTGCCAGCAGTGAAGGGCTAGGCAACACCGGGGAGCTGTTTTTT.

V usage is TRBV30 and J usage is TRBJ2-2; 9 bases fit TRBD1. From germline, CDR1 is GTSNPN and CDR2 SVGIG (reference sequence). The CDR3 sequence is 14 residues long. J lost 6 bases, V lost 5 bases, and 7 bases had no gene match. CDR3 region: CAWDGGTGSGELFF. Here the CDR3 DNA reads TGTGCCTGGGACGGCGGGACAGGGTCCGGGGAGCTGTTTTTT.

This clonotype occurred many times. This sequence joins TRBV12-3 or TRBV12-4 and TRBJ2-7, with D maybe TRBD2 (6 bases). Deletions cut 6 bases from V and 4 bases from J, with 19 bases between. The CDR3 sequence is 15 residues long. The CDR3 spells CASSRGGAGGYEQYF. The CDR3 region has the DNA TGTGCCAGCAGCCGCGGAGGAGCGGGTGGATACGAGCAGTACTTC.

This clonotype was found many times. The genes are TRBV28 and TRBJ1-5; a possible D gene is TRBD1 (6 bases). V shed 4 bases and J shed 5 bases, with 15 bases lying between them. CDR3 length: 15 residues. Germline V gives CDR1 MDHEN, CDR2 SYDVKM. CDR3 sequence (DNA): TGTGCCAGCAGTTCCACTGGACAGCTTTATCAGCCCCAGCATTTT. Encoded protein: CASSSTGQLYQPQHF.

This clonotype was seen repeatedly, ten times or more. This sequence joins TRBV12-3 or TRBV12-4 and TRBJ1-3; possibly TRBD1 for D (5 bases). The V and J ends lost 3 bases and 0 bases respectively, with 15 bases between them. The CDR3 totals 17 residues. CDR3 sequence reads: CASSFSGLALSGNTIYF. DNA for the CDR3: TGTGCCAGCAGTTTCTCAGGGCTCGCTCTCTCTGGAAACACCATATATTTT.

The chain has TRBV12-3 or TRBV12-4 and TRBJ2-2, with D perhaps TRBD1 (5 bases). With 2 bases removed from V and 2 bases from J, the gap between germline ends came to 9 bases. The CDR3 has 15 amino acids. CDR3: CASSLRTSNTGELFF. CDR3 nucleotide sequence: TGTGCCAGCAGTTTACGGACATCTAACACCGGGGAGCTGTTTTTT.

This clonotype was seen repeatedly, ten times or more. V gene TRBV5-1 combines with J gene TRBJ1-2; TRBD1 is a possible D gene (5 bases). Per the germline V gene, CDR1 is SGHRS and CDR2 is YFSETQ. V lost 2 bases and J lost 4, with 15 bases in between. This CDR3 is 15 amino acids long. DNA for the CDR3: TGCGCCAGCAGCTTTTTACAGGACCAAAGCTATGGCTACACCTTC. It codes for CASSFLQDQSYGYTF.

This clonotype has at least ten counts. The chain is built from TRBV29-1 and TRBJ2-7, with D unresolved. The germline V and J ends were trimmed by 0 bases and 2 bases, with 14 bases remaining between them. The CDR3 is 15 residues long. Germline V lookup: CDR1 SQVTM, CDR2 ANQGSEA. In nucleotides, the CDR3 is TGCAGCGTTGAAGATAACAACCGAACTACCTACGAGCAGTACTTC. This translates into CSVEDNNRTTYEQYF.

The chain uses TRBV6-4 and TRBJ1-1, with 8 bases aligning to TRBD1. The CDR3 contains 13 residues. Looked up from germline, CDR1 is MRHNA and CDR2 is SNTAGT. With 3 bases clipped from V and 11 bases from J, the junction kept 8 bases outside the gene matches. The CDR3 spells CASSERHRTGAFF. DNA of the CDR3: TGTGCCAGCAGTGAAAGGCACCGGACAGGGGCTTTCTTT.

Of note for this clonotype: It is unclear where the CDR3 begins or ends on the DNA, so no DNA is shown, and the CDR3 is as TCRdb lists it. This sequence joins TRBV12-3 or TRBV12-4 and TRBJ1-2; TRBD1, the D gene given by the table, was not confirmed from the DNA. The CDR3 spans 17 residues, counting both ends. The CDR3 loop is CASSFLADKPAPYGYTF.

This clonotype was counted between two and nine times. V gene TRBV20-1 combines with J gene TRBJ2-4; D is perhaps TRBD1 (6 bases). The CDR3 totals 13 residues. V shed 3 bases and J shed 5 bases, with 11 bases lying between them. Germline V gene lookup returns CDR1 DFQATT and CDR2 SNEGSKA (reference sequence). The CDR3 spells CSASLGAQNIQYF. The CDR3 nucleotides are TGCAGTGCTAGTCTGGGGGCCCAAAACATTCAGTACTTC.

The table lists this clonotype with many counts. The rearrangement joins TRBV27 to TRBJ2-7; a possible D gene is TRBD2 (5 bases). Trimming pared 8 bases from V and 6 bases from J, leaving 20 bases between. Germline CDR1 reads MNHEY; CDR2 reads SMNVEV (reference sequence). The CDR3 has 14 amino acids. The CDR3 DNA sequence: TGTGCCAGCCTGGAGGAATTCGGGATTCGCGAGCAGTACTTC. Translated: CASLEEFGIREQYF.

This clonotype appeared many times. The rearrangement links TRBV20-1 to TRBJ2-5; no clear D gene. V was shortened by 0 bases and J by 4 bases, with 9 bases between the two germline ends. The germline V gene has CDR1 DFQATT and CDR2 SNEGSKA (reference sequence). The CDR3 totals 13 residues. The CDR3 loop is CSARDLGPETQYF. The CDR3 bases are TGCAGTGCTAGAGATTTAGGGCCAGAGACCCAGTACTTC.

This clonotype was observed many times. This rearrangement joins TRBV7-2 to TRBJ1-5; 7 bases agree with TRBD1. CDR3 length equals 16 residues. With V trimmed by 0 bases and J by 4 bases, 6 bases remained unmatched. The germline V gene has CDR1 SGHTA and CDR2 FQGNSA. The CDR3 is CASSLARGGRNQPQHF. The CDR3 nucleotides read TGTGCCAGCAGCTTAGCACGAGGGGGCCGGAATCAGCCCCAGCATTTT.

The chain links TRBV10-2 to TRBJ1-1, with 7 bases lining up with TRBD1. The ends lost 8 bases at V and 8 bases at J; junction bases unmatched: 5. The CDR3 contains 11 residues. Germline V CDR1 and CDR2: WSHSY, SAAADI. CDR3 residues: CASAATGEAFF. As DNA, the CDR3 is TGCGCCAGCGCGGCGACAGGGGAAGCTTTCTTT.

This clonotype was found many times. The chain links TRBV9 to TRBJ2-6; D gene uncertain. V was trimmed by 1 base and J by 0 bases, leaving 11 bases between them. Germline V gene lookup returns CDR1 SGDLS and CDR2 YYNGEE. The CDR3 runs 17 residues. CDR3 DNA sequence: TGTGCCAGCAGCGTATCAGGCCAACCCTCTGGGGCCAACGTCCTGACTTTC. This gives the protein CASSVSGQPSGANVLTF.

CDR3 coding DNA: TGTGCCAGCAGCACCAGAACGGCCGCTGGGGTCTACGAGCAGTACTTC. Translated, it gives CASSTRTAAGVYEQYF. V usage is TRBV13 and J usage is TRBJ2-7; D gene unclear. Trimming cost V 5 bases and J 3 bases, with 20 bases left between them. Germline V CDR1 and CDR2: PRHDT, FYEKMQ (reference sequence). The CDR3 has 16 amino acids.

In its sample, this clonotype was seen many times. The chain is built from TRBV20-1 and TRBJ2-5, with D perhaps TRBD1 (6 bases). The CDR3 covers 14 residues. V lost 2 bases to trimming and J lost 5 bases, with 15 bases between them. Germline V CDR1 and CDR2: DFQATT, SNEGSKA (reference sequence). CDR3: CSARKGQIGETQYF. Written as DNA, the CDR3 is TGCAGTGCTAGAAAGGGACAAATCGGGGAGACCCAGTACTTC.

DNA of the CDR3: TGCGCCAGCAGCTTGGCGGCGGGGAGGGACTACGAGCAGTACTTC. Amino acid sequence: CASSLAAGRDYEQYF. The chain employs TRBV5-1 and TRBJ2-7; the match to TRBD2 covers 7 bases. The CDR3 consists of 15 residues. Trimming removed 0 bases from V and 3 bases from J; junction bases left unmatched: 6. Germline V gene sequence: CDR1 SGHRS, CDR2 YFSETQ.

In nucleotides, the CDR3 is TGCGCCAGCGGCAGCGGGGGAGTGAACACCGGGGAGCTGTTTTTT. Amino acids: CASGSGGVNTGELFF. The V and J genes are TRBV5-1 and TRBJ2-2; 8 bases are shared with TRBD2. In germline, CDR1 is SGHRS, CDR2 YFSETQ. This CDR3 spans 15 amino acids. V was pared by 7 bases and J by 1 base, with 6 bases of the junction left unmatched.

The rearrangement joins TRBV12-3 or TRBV12-4 to TRBJ1-1; perhaps TRBD1 as D (5 bases). Trimming removed 1 base at V and 7 bases at J, with 10 bases between. CDR3 length: 13 residues. The CDR3 region has the DNA TGTGCCAGCAGTTTAGGTGGGACCCTTGAAGCTTTCTTT. Protein product: CASSLGGTLEAFF.